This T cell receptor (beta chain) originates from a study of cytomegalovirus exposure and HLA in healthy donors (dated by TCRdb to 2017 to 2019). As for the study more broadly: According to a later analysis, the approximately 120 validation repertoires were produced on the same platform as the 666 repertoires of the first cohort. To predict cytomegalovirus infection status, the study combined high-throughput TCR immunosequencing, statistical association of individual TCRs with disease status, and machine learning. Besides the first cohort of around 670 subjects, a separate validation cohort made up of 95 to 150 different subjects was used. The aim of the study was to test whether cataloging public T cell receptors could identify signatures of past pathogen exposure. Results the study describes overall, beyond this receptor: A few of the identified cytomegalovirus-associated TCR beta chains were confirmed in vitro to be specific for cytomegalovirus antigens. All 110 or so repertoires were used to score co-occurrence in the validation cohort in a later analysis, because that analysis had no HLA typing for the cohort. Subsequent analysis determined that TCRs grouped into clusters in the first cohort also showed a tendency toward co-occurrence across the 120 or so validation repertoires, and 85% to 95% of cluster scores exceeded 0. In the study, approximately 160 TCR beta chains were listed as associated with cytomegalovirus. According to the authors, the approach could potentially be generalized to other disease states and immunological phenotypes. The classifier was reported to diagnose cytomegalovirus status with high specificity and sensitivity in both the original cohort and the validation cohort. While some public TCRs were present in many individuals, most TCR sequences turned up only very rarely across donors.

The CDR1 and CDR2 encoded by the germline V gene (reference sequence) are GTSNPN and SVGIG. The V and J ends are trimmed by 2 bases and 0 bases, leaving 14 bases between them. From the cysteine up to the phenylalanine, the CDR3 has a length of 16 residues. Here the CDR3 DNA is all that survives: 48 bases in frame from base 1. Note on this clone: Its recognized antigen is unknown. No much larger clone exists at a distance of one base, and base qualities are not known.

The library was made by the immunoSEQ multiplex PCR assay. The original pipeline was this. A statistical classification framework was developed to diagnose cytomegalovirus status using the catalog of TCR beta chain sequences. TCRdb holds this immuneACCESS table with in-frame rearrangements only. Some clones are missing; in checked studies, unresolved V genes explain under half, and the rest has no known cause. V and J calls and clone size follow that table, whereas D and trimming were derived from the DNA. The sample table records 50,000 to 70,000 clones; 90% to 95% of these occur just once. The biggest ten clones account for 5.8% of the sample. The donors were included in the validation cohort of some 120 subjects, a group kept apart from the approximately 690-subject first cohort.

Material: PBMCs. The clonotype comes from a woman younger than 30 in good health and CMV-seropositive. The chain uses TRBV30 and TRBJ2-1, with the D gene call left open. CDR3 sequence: CAWSRLTRSSYNEQFF. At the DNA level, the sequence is TGTGCCTGGAGTAGGCTAACTCGGAGCTCCTACAATGAGCAGTTCTTC. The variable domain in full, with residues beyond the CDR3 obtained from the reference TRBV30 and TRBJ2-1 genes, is SQTIHQWPATLVQPVGSPLSLECTVEGTSNPNLYWYRQAAGRGLQLLFYSVGIGQISSEVPQNLSASRPQDRQFILSSKKLLLSDSGFYLCAWSRLTRSSYNEQFFGPGTRLTVL.